These 7 T cell receptor beta chains were all obtained from the same sample, sequenced in a study of shared clonotypes between healthy human individuals. The assay was immunoSEQ multiplex PCR, and TCRdb's table has in-frame clones only and misses some. The sample contains a few million clones, 85% to 95% of which appear only once. The sequencing input was naive CD4+ T cells from PBMCs. Described subset: CD45RA+ positively selected. The receptor set was obtained from a man between 18 and 29 years old in good health. Some clones in this sample may be carry-over from other donors' samples.

A few counts support this clone. The CDR3 is CASSEGEVRTEAFF. For the CDR3, the DNA is TGTGCCAGCAGTGAAGGGGAGGTACGGACTGAAGCTTTCTTT. The chain links TRBV2 to TRBJ1-1; no clear D. Looked up from germline, CDR1 is SNHLY and CDR2 is FYNNEI. The CDR3 covers 14 residues. The germline V and J ends were trimmed by 1 base and 5 bases, with 11 bases remaining between them.

This clone turned up a few times. The gene calls are TRBV29-1 and TRBJ1-2; TRBD1 might be the D (6 bases). Germline assignment: CDR1 SQVTM and CDR2 ANQGSEA. V shed 4 bases and J shed 4 bases, with 10 bases lying between them. This CDR3 is built from 12 residues. CDR3 sequence reads: CSVGDTLYGYTF. CDR3 in DNA: TGCAGCGTTGGGGACACCCTCTATGGCTACACCTTC.

The sample holds a few counts of this clone. The V gene is TRBV11-2, the J gene TRBJ2-2, with unresolved D. Per germline, CDR1 SGHAT and CDR2 FQNNGV. This CDR3 has 18 amino acids. The ends were cut back, 5 bases at V and 3 bases at J, with 22 bases in the middle. As DNA, the CDR3 is TGTGCCAGCAGCCCCTCGCTCGGGCTGGCCAGTTACACCGGGGAGCTGTTTTTT. Translating it yields CASSPSLGLASYTGELFF. Filled out from reference TRBV11-2 and TRBJ2-2, the complete variable domain reads EAGVAQSPRYKIIEKRQSVAFWCNPISGHATLYWYQQILGQGPKLLIQFQNNGVVDDSQLPKDRFSAERLKGVDSTLKIQPAKLEDSAVYLCASSPSLGLASYTGELFFGEGSRLTVL.

The rearrangement uses TRBV28 and TRBJ2-2, with 7 nucleotides matching TRBD1. The length of the CDR3 is 16 residues. V lost 5 bases, J lost 4 bases, and 10 bases stayed unmatched. Germline V gene lookup returns CDR1 MDHEN and CDR2 SYDVKM. The DNA of the CDR3 is TGTGCCAGCAGTACTAGGACAGGTTTGACCACCGGGGAGCTGTTTTTT. Protein: CASSTRTGLTTGELFF.

The rearrangement links TRBV6-5 to TRBJ1-2; 8 nucleotides line up with TRBD1. Losses at the gene ends were 4 bases for V and 8 bases for J; bases not matched to a gene: 12. Germline V gene lookup returns CDR1 MNHEY and CDR2 SVGAGI. The CDR3 covers 15 residues. The CDR3: CASSSTRQGYYGYTF. CDR3 DNA sequence: TGTGCCAGCAGTTCGACCAGACAGGGGTATTACGGCTACACCTTC.

This clone was seen once. The V gene is TRBV5-1, the J gene TRBJ2-1; unclear D gene. With 4 bases removed from V and 4 bases from J, the gap between germline ends came to 15 bases. From germline, CDR1 is SGHRS and CDR2 YFSETQ. The CDR3 totals 15 residues. CDR3 protein: CASSPTRTVYNEQFF. For the CDR3, the DNA is TGCGCCAGCAGCCCGACCCGGACGGTATACAATGAGCAGTTCTTC.

The chain is built from TRBV27 and TRBJ2-7, with D possibly being TRBD2 (5 bases). V dropped 5 bases and J dropped 0 bases, with 11 bases sitting between them. Germline V gene lookup returns CDR1 MNHEY and CDR2 SMNVEV (reference sequence). CDR3 length equals 14 residues. The CDR3 sequence: CASSPTRDSYEQYF. CDR3 bases: TGTGCCAGCAGTCCTACCCGGGACTCCTACGAGCAGTACTTC.